This entry concerns a single TCR beta chain. Its antigen is as yet unknown. Profiled with immunoSEQ multiplex PCR; TCRdb holds only in-frame clones, not every one. This repertoire shows about 13,000 clones, approximately 61% found once; its top ten account for under 30%. This entry belongs to a study of OX40 agonist ivuxolimab in advanced cancers. The study, taken as a whole, reports: Clones of CD4+ and CD8+ blood T cells grew by week 6 at doses of 0.1 to 3.0 mg/kg.

This CDR3 region has 14 residues. CDR1 and CDR2 from the germline V gene are KGHSY and FQNENV. V was trimmed by 4 bases and J by 7 bases, leaving 14 bases between them. Sample: CD4+ or CD8+ T cells sorted from blood, taken in a trial of the OX40 agonist ivuxolimab. This TCR came from an adult with an advanced solid tumor such as melanoma, head and neck, liver or kidney cancer. The chain uses TRBV16 and TRBJ1-5; D unresolved. CDR3 in amino acids: CASSPHTGWQPQHF. The DNA of the CDR3 is TGTGCCAGCAGCCCCCACACGGGATGGCAGCCCCAGCATTTT.